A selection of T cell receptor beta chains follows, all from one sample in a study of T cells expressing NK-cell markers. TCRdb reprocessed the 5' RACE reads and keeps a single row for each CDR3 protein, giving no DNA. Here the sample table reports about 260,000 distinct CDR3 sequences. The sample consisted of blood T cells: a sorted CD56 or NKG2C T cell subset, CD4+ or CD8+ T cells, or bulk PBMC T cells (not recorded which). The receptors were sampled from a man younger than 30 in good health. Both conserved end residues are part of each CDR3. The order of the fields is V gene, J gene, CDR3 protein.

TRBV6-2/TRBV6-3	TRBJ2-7	CASRPGTTIPYEQYF
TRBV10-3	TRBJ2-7	CAISESVLNSYEQYF
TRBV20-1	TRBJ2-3	CSASPLPTSGSSDTQYF
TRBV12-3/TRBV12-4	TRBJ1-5	CASSFDGHVSQPQHF
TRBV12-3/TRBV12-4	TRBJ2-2	CASSQREYTGELFF
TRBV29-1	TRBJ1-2	CSVPRGQNNYGYTF
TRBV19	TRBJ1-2	CASSQDGFFNYGYTF
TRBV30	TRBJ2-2	CAWRASGTNTGELFF
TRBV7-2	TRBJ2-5	CASSFDRRSQETQYF
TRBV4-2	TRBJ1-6	CASSLPGQGAPLHF
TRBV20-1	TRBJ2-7	CSAGGTSGLGQYF
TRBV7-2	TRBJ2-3	CASSVGGVGGTDTQYF
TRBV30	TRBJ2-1	CAWSIRGTSGRWAYNEQFF
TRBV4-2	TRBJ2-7	CASSQGMGGSSYEQYF
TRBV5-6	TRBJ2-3	CASRIAGGPPRTDTQYF
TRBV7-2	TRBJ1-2	CASSLVVGGRTDYTF
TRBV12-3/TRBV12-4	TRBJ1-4	CASSPDIINEKLFF
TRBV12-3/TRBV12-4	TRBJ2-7	CASSLGRTDEQYF
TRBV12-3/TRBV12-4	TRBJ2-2	CASSLGITGELFF
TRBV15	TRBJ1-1	CATVKQAFDTEAFF
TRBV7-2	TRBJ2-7	CASSPGLVGTYEQYF
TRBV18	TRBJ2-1	CASSPRLESDEQFF
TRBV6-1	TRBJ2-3	CASSVGLTDTQYF
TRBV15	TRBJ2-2	CATSRAPGSGELFF
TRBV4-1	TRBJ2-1	CASSLTPGLAGVLGEQFF
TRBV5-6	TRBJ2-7	CASSTVDIKQYF
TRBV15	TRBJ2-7	CATSTRKGQGSLSSYEQYF
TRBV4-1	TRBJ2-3	CASSQRGREVGDTQYF
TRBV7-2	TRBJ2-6	CASSLGLPGANVLTF
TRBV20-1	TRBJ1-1	CSASPPGAEAFF
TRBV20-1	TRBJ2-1	CSAKLAGGPSEQFF
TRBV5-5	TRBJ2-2	CASSSKGTGELFF
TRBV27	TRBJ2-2	CASSLGTSGIGELFF